The source of this T cell receptor beta chain is a study of shared clonotypes between healthy human individuals (TCRdb year 2020). Regarding the complete study: The cohort comprised a couple of women and a few men aged 18 to 49 years. For each donor, CD4 naive and CD4 memory were each given three plates, CD8 naive was given two plates, and CD8 memory was given one plate. To increase sequencing depth and limit assay-specific biases, different laboratories used diverse techniques to prepare libraries and sequence TCR repertoires. Leukapheresis yielded between about 0.85 and 10 billion PBMCs per donor. To estimate repertoire size and how much clonotypes are shared between individuals, the study performed deep sequencing of blood TCR repertoires from five healthy adults. Summary of the overall study and its limitations: The small number of donors limited the genetic and exposure-history diversity represented. Even with the large sequencing depth, rarefaction of the sorted-subset datasets indicated that sequencing was incomplete. Compared with non-shared clonotypes, the clonotypes found in all four sorted-subset donors had higher generation probabilities. Larger estimated clonotype richness was generally found for naive subsets than for memory subsets. Approximately 5% of naive CD4, 3.5% of naive CD8, roughly 2.5% of memory CD4, and about 0.4% of memory CD8 clonotypes were shared across several donors. Based on pairwise subsampling, the degree of clonotype sharing among donors was expected to be affected by sequencing depth. Sampling was limited to blood, and TCR repertoires in tissue likely differ from TCR repertoires in blood.

As for this clone: Its binding antigen is unknown. Per-base qualities were not stored, and no clone one base away is much larger.

CD8 naive samples were obtained by positive selection for CCR7 among CD45RO-negative cells, yielding a CD45RA+CCR7+ population from which TemRA cells were excluded. The donors were healthy, HIV-negative adults with no recently reported acute infections or vaccinations. Only Caucasian adults living in Nashville, Tennessee, USA were represented among the donors. After blood collection by leukapheresis, PBMCs were isolated using Ficoll-Histopaque density gradient centrifugation and then cryopreserved in the vapor phase of liquid nitrogen. Analytical flow cytometry was used to check the purity and quantity of every magnetically sorted T cell population. Each sorted fraction had its genomic DNA isolated and then quantified by UV absorbance on a Nanodrop 2000c. Looking up the germline V gene yields CDR1 SGDLS and CDR2 YYNGEE. From its cysteine to its phenylalanine, the CDR3 spans 17 amino acids. Left in the record is the CDR3 DNA by itself, 51 bases read in frame from the first base. V lost 0 bases and J lost 0 bases; the stretch between them is 16 bases long.

Using the deep immunoSEQ assay, multiplex PCR amplified TCR CDR3 regions from genomic DNA. For each cell subset, the extracted genomic DNA was distributed evenly across all wells of several immunoSEQ 96-well plates, and each plate served as one replicate. For sorted subsets, each replicate PCR was loaded with roughly 190 ng genomic DNA, equivalent to about 30,000 T cell genomes. The purified libraries were quantified using a Qubit 3.0 fluorometer, sized with a Bioanalyzer 2100, and then quantified again using the KAPA Library Quantification kit. Every immunoSEQ 96-well plate was sequenced on a dedicated single-read 150-cycle Illumina NextSeq 550 flow cell. Per the original workflow: Because only junctional sequences without quality scores were contained in the immunoSEQ output, filtering matching that applied to full-length reads could not be performed. To assign V/J genes and CDR3, sequences were annotated against IMGT germline references using PyIR, a Python wrapper for IgBLAST v1.9. Reads with weak V/J assignments (E-value above 1e-6), missing CDR3, stop codons, out-of-frame junctions, or ambiguous translated residues were removed. V3J clonotypes were defined as sequences sharing the same inferred V gene, J gene, and CDR3 amino acid sequence. Percentage overlap between repertoires was calculated by dividing the number of shared unique clonotypes by the size of the smaller repertoire. Repertoire richness was assessed with RTK rarefaction, the Chao1 estimator, and Recon v2.1 estimates of unobserved clonotypes. OLGA was used to compute generation probabilities for all TCRbeta clonotypes that the gDNA method yielded from a handful of donors. As stored in TCRdb, this immuneACCESS dataset retains in-frame rearrangements with V and J assigned. A fraction of the clones does not appear; measured against another copy, unresolved V genes explain less than half of the discrepancy, and the remainder lacks a known reason. From that table come the V and J calls and clone size; the DNA was used to work out D and trimming. Here the sample has about 2.1 million clones; roughly 93% occur a single time. About 1.7% of the sample belongs to the ten largest clones.

Sequenced sample: naive CD8+ T cells from PBMCs. The cell subset or site label of this sample denotes: CD45RA+CCR7+. The receptor chain draws on TRBV9 and TRBJ2-7; the D region may be TRBD1 or TRBD2, each matching 5 bases equally. This TCR was recovered from a man between 18 and 35 years old in good health. Some clones in this sample may be carry-over from other donors' samples. CDR3 loop: CASSVGKEGPNSYEQYF. The bases are TGTGCCAGCAGCGTAGGAAAAGAGGGACCGAACTCCTACGAGCAGTACTTC.